This TCR beta chain originates from a study of early T cells in non-severe SARS-CoV-2 infection. Study at large: Alpha and beta chains were unpaired, from unsorted whole-blood bulk RNA.

Germline V gene lookup returns CDR1 KGHSH and CDR2 LQKENI. The CDR3 runs to 16 residues. With 6 bases removed from V and 1 base from J, the gap between germline ends came to 15 bases. Remarks on this clonotype: The antigen remains undetermined.

Individual cDNA molecules were tagged with unique molecular identifiers, the study reported. TCRdb reprocessed the 5' RACE reads with MiXCR, giving one entry per CDR3 protein. The repertoire holds fewer than 80,000 distinct CDR3 sequences, with 11% as singletons. Study-wide results and caveats: Missing private and CD4 specificities, VDJdb matching favored anti-spike CD8 responses.

This specimen was whole blood, taken at baseline. The sequence came from an adult who was a healthcare worker with PCR-confirmed SARS-CoV-2 infection or an uninfected control (not recorded which). The chain employs TRBV18 and TRBJ2-2; either TRBD1 or TRBD2 may fit D (5 bases each). The CDR3 region has the DNA TGTGCCAGCTCGCATCCGGGACGCCTGAACACCGGGGAGCTGTTTTTT. It is translated as CASSHPGRLNTGELFF.